Listed here is a single T cell receptor (beta chain). Use of 60 Vbeta and 13 Jbeta primers characterized the PCR. Measured with immunoSEQ multiplex PCR; TCRdb has only the in-frame clones, and not every one. Among just over 150,000 clones listed, roughly 78% were seen once. These data are taken from a study of cytomegalovirus exposure and HLA in healthy donors. The source of this sequence is a man aged 35-49 years in good health and CMV-seropositive. The specimen was PBMCs.

In DNA form, the CDR3 reads TGTGCCAGCACCCCAGGGACAGGGGACATTCAGTACTTC. It encodes CASTPGTGDIQYF. J is TRBJ2-4 and V is TRBV6-1, with TRBD1 matching over 10 bases. CDR1 and CDR2 (germline): MNHNS, SASEGT. With V trimmed by 7 bases and J by 8 bases, 5 bases remained unmatched. CDR3 length: 13 residues.